The 20 T cell receptor beta chains listed next were all sequenced from one sample in a study of blood T cell repertoires in COVID-19. Sequenced by immunoSEQ multiplex PCR; TCRdb stores in-frame clones only, minus some. The table lists under 500,000 clones, around 89% of them singletons. Sample: peripheral blood. All receptors come from a woman in her twenties or thirties with acute or convalescent COVID-19.

The chain joins TRBV27 to TRBJ2-7; TRBD1 matches 8 bases. The CDR3 is made up of 14 amino acids. V was clipped by 8 bases and J by 4 bases; unmatched bases: 10. Germline CDR1 MNHEY, CDR2 SMNVEV (reference sequence). The DNA for the CDR3 is TGTGCCAGCGCCCCCGGACAGGGTTTATACGAGCAGTACTTC. Translated: CASAPGQGLYEQYF.

The chain has TRBV19 and TRBJ2-1; 7 nucleotides align to TRBD2. Unmatched junction bases numbered 6, after V lost 5 bases and J lost 5 bases. The CDR3 covers 14 residues. Germline V gene sequence: CDR1 LNHDA, CDR2 SQIVND (reference sequence). The CDR3 DNA reads as TGTGCCAGTAGTTGGCGGGGGTCGAACAATGAGCAGTTCTTC. Translating gives CASSWRGSNNEQFF.

This chain links TRBV28 with TRBJ1-5; D is ambiguous. There are 14 residues in the CDR3. Germline CDR1 and CDR2: MDHEN and SYDVKM. Between the trimmed V and J ends, which lost 3 bases and 6 bases, there was a span of 12 bases. The CDR3 reads CASSFLESGQPQHF. As DNA, the CDR3 is TGTGCCAGCAGTTTTTTAGAATCGGGTCAGCCCCAGCATTTT.

The V gene is TRBV29-1, the J gene TRBJ1-2; the match to TRBD1 covers 8 bases. The V segment lost 6 bases and the J segment 2 bases; nucleotides outside the gene matches: 2. Germline lookup yields CDR1 SQVTM and CDR2 ANQGSEA. The CDR3 loop spans 12 amino acids. CDR3 residues: CSVRDRNYGYTF. The CDR3 bases are TGCAGCGTGAGGGACAGGAACTATGGCTACACCTTC. The variable domain in full, with the rest retrieved from reference TRBV29-1 and TRBJ1-2, is SAVISQKPSRDICQRGTSLTIQCQVDSQVTMMFWYRQQPGQSLTLIATANQGSEATYESGFVIDKFPISRPNLTFSTLTVSNMSPEDSSIYLCSVRDRNYGYTFGSGTRLTVV.

The chain is built from TRBV28 and TRBJ2-3; D is undetermined. Trimming removed 6 bases from V and 0 bases from J, with 7 bases in between. This CDR3 is built from 13 residues. Germline V lookup: CDR1 MDHEN, CDR2 SYDVKM. For the CDR3, the DNA is TGTGCCAGCAGCCTAATTAGCACAGATACGCAGTATTTT. This translates into CASSLISTDTQYF.

This clone appeared a single time. The chain uses TRBV27 and TRBJ2-7; D is perhaps TRBD1 (6 bases). The CDR3 totals 14 residues. Germline V gene sequence: CDR1 MNHEY, CDR2 SMNVEV (reference sequence). Trimming left V 0 bases short and J 2 bases short, with 8 bases between. In DNA, the CDR3 is TGTGCCAGCAGTTTATCGACAGGACCCTACGAGCAGTACTTC. It encodes CASSLSTGPYEQYF.

The V gene is TRBV28, the J gene TRBJ1-2, with 8 bases fitting TRBD1. The V and J ends lost 3 bases and 7 bases, in that order; junction bases with no gene match: 4. The CDR3 length is 13 residues. Germline lookup yields CDR1 MDHEN and CDR2 SYDVKM. The CDR3 DNA follows: TGTGCCAGCAGTTTGGGACAGGTGCGTGGCTACACCTTC. Its translation: CASSLGQVRGYTF.

The chain is built from TRBV24-1 and TRBJ2-7; weak D call: TRBD2 (6 bases). V was shortened by 4 bases and J by 6 bases, with 18 bases between the two germline ends. This CDR3 spans 15 amino acids. The germline V gene encodes CDR1 KGHDR and CDR2 SFDVKD. CDR3 nucleotides: TGTGCCACCAGTGACACCGGGGGTCCGTTAGGCGAGCAGTACTTC. Encoded protein: CATSDTGGPLGEQYF.

The V gene is TRBV27, the J gene TRBJ1-6; weak D call: TRBD1 (6 bases). The V and J ends lost 5 bases and 4 bases respectively, with 15 bases between them. The length of the CDR3 is 16 residues. Germline CDR1 is MNHEY and CDR2 is SMNVEV (reference sequence). CDR3 amino acids: CASSRGPQGYNSPLHF. As DNA, the CDR3 is TGTGCCAGCAGTCGAGGCCCTCAGGGGTATAATTCACCCCTCCACTTT.

This rearrangement joins TRBV27 to TRBJ2-1; 8 bases are a match to TRBD2. Per germline, CDR1 MNHEY and CDR2 SMNVEV (reference sequence). The V gene end was trimmed by 5 bases and the J gene end by 9 bases; junction bases not matched to a gene: 12. The CDR3 is 15 amino acids. The CDR3 DNA reads as TGTGCCAGCAGTCCCGTCTGGCGGGGGGCGGTTGAGCAGTTCTTC. Translation: CASSPVWRGAVEQFF.

The gene calls are TRBV5-1 and TRBJ1-5; TRBD1 matches 7 bases. CDR1 and CDR2 (germline): SGHRS, YFSETQ. J lost 2 bases, V lost 5 bases, and 1 base had no gene match. The CDR3 runs to 13 residues. CDR3 protein: CASSTGGNQPQHF. The CDR3 DNA follows: TGCGCCAGCAGTACAGGGGGCAATCAGCCCCAGCATTTT. Based on the CDR3 plus reference TRBV5-1 and TRBJ1-5, the full variable domain is KAGVTQTPRYLIKTRGQQVTLSCSPISGHRSVSWYQQTPGQGLQFLFEYFSETQRNKGNFPGRFSGRQFSNSRSEMNVSTLELGDSALYLCASSTGGNQPQHFGDGTRLSIL.

This sequence joins TRBV13 and TRBJ1-6; possibly TRBD1 for D (5 bases). This CDR3 is built from 18 residues. V was pared by 5 bases and J by 5 bases, with 22 bases between. Germline CDR1 reads PRHDT; CDR2 reads FYEKMQ (reference sequence). CDR3 coding DNA: TGTGCCAGCAGCGCATCCCGAGGAAAGGGGTCCGATAATTCACCCCTCCACTTT. Translated: CASSASRGKGSDNSPLHF.

J is TRBJ1-1 and V is TRBV21-1; the table gives TRBD1 as D, unverified against the DNA. TRBV21-1 is reported as a pseudogene. The CDR3 is 17 amino acids. The CDR3 here is CASSSAGTGETNTEAFF. In DNA form, the CDR3 reads TGTGCCAGCAGCTCAGCCGGGACAGGGGAAACTAACACTGAAGCTTTCTTT.

The V and J genes are TRBV28 and TRBJ2-7; the D gene is possibly TRBD1 (5 bases). The CDR3 has 13 residues. V gave up 5 bases and J gave up 1 base, with 9 bases separating them. CDR1 is MDHEN and CDR2 is SYDVKM in the germline V gene. The CDR3 DNA sequence: TGTGCCAGCAGTCCAAGGGGTTCCTACGAGCAGTACTTC. It codes for CASSPRGSYEQYF.

This clone was counted many times. The genes are TRBV29-1 and TRBJ2-5; D is unclear. Per the germline V gene, CDR1 is SQVTM and CDR2 is ANQGSEA. The CDR3 is 10 residues long. This CDR3 reads CSRGQETQYF. The CDR3 DNA reads as TGCAGTCGAGGCCAAGAGACCCAGTACTTC.

This clone was recorded many times. This chain links TRBV5-1 with TRBJ1-1; tentative D call: TRBD1 (6 bases). The CDR3 loop spans 15 amino acids. Germline V gives CDR1 SGHRS, CDR2 YFSETQ. Trimming took 0 bases from V and 5 from J, leaving 14 bases between them. DNA for the CDR3: TGCGCCAGCAGCTTGGAAGGACAGCCCAAAACTGAAGCTTTCTTT. Its translation: CASSLEGQPKTEAFF.

This chain links TRBV28 with TRBJ2-7; TRBD2 agrees at 7 bases. This CDR3 is built from 15 residues. CDR1 and CDR2 from the germline V gene are MDHEN and SYDVKM. V was pared by 5 bases and J by 7 bases, with 14 bases of the junction left unmatched. The CDR3: CASSLASGPAGEQYF. The CDR3 DNA follows: TGTGCCAGCAGTCTCGCTAGCGGCCCCGCGGGGGAGCAGTACTTC.

On this clone: In the same sample, other DNA sequences code for this CDR3. J is TRBJ1-3 and V is TRBV24-1, with D unclear. Trimming shortened V by 2 bases and J by 0 bases, and 7 bases separated the two germline ends. The V gene's germline CDR1 is KGHDR and CDR2 SFDVKD. The CDR3 extends over 15 amino acids. The CDR3 spells CATSDSRDSGNTIYF. CDR3 bases: TGTGCCACCAGTGATTCGCGAGACTCTGGAAACACCATATATTTT.

The J gene is TRBJ2-1, the V gene TRBV19, with TRBD1 as a possible D gene (6 bases). CDR1 is LNHDA, CDR2 SQIVND, per germline (reference sequence). The V and J ends lost 3 bases and 8 bases respectively, with 11 bases between them. The CDR3 has 13 residues. The CDR3 protein is CASSMSHRDEQFF. The DNA for the CDR3 is TGTGCCAGTAGTATGTCCCACAGGGATGAGCAGTTCTTC.

V is TRBV19 and J is TRBJ1-1, with D possibly TRBD1 on 5 matching bases. This CDR3 has 14 residues. Germline V gives CDR1 LNHDA, CDR2 SQIVND (reference sequence). The germline V and J ends were trimmed by 3 bases and 0 bases, with 8 bases remaining between them. Here the CDR3 reads CASSIRGMNTEAFF. CDR3 DNA sequence: TGTGCCAGTAGTATTAGGGGCATGAACACTGAAGCTTTCTTT.